Each of the 14 T cell receptor beta chains below was sequenced from the same sample in a study of cytotoxic CD8 clonotypes in ibrutinib-treated CLL. Produced via immunoSEQ multiplex PCR; TCRdb's table is partial and in-frame only. Of 160,000 or so clones in the sample, more than 65% were seen once. Sample: PBMCs, taken after 12 months of ibrutinib treatment. The receptors come from a human donor with chronic lymphocytic leukemia.

The chain uses TRBV28 and TRBJ2-5, with D maybe TRBD1 (6 bases). The V and J ends lost 6 bases and 5 bases respectively, with 13 bases between them. This CDR3 is 13 amino acids long. The germline V gene encodes CDR1 MDHEN and CDR2 SYDVKM. As DNA, the CDR3 is TGTGCCAGCAGATACAGGGATTGGGAGACCCAGTACTTC. Translating it yields CASRYRDWETQYF.

The chain uses TRBV19 and TRBJ2-6, with TRBD1 matching 10 bases. V lost 5 bases to trimming and J lost 4 bases; unmatched junction nucleotides: 8. The CDR3 loop spans 17 amino acids. The V gene's germline CDR1 is LNHDA and CDR2 SQIVND (reference sequence). Here the CDR3 reads CASSRGTGVSGANVLTF. The CDR3 region has the DNA TGTGCCAGTAGTCGAGGGACAGGGGTGTCCGGGGCCAACGTCCTGACTTTC.

The chain carries TRBV7-2 and TRBJ2-7, with 10 bases fitting TRBD2. Per the germline V gene, CDR1 is SGHTA and CDR2 is FQGNSA. V trimming: 4 bases; J trimming: 2 bases; junction bases outside the gene matches: 5. There are 15 residues in the CDR3. The CDR3 sequence is CASSSPTSGTYEQYF. CDR3 DNA sequence: TGTGCCAGCAGCTCTCCCACTAGCGGGACCTACGAGCAGTACTTC.

The chain combines TRBV15 with TRBJ2-1; weak D call: TRBD2 (6 bases). Germline V CDR1 and CDR2: LNHNV, YYDKDF (reference sequence). V lost 1 base and J 9 bases, leaving 19 bases between the germline ends. CDR3 length: 16 residues. In nucleotides, the CDR3 is TGTGCCACCAGCAGAGGTTTGGTCACGGGGGAGAGTGAGCAGTTCTTC. Protein product: CATSRGLVTGESEQFF.

This CDR3 reads CASSPPANEKLFF. CDR3 DNA sequence: TGTGCCAGCTCACCACCGGCGAATGAAAAACTGTTTTTT. The V call is TRBV18, the J call TRBJ1-4; no reliable D call. The CDR3 spans 13 residues. The ends were cut back, 0 bases at V and 5 bases at J, with 4 bases in the middle. Germline V gene sequence: CDR1 KGHSH, CDR2 LQKENI.

The chain has TRBV5-1 and TRBJ2-7; D is perhaps TRBD1 or TRBD2 (5 bases each). With 2 bases removed from V and 3 bases from J, the gap between germline ends came to 12 bases. The germline gives CDR1 SGHRS, CDR2 YFSETQ. The CDR3 covers 14 residues. CDR3 amino acids: CASSFRDGLYEQYF. The CDR3 DNA follows: TGCGCCAGCAGCTTCCGGGACGGACTCTACGAGCAGTACTTC.

This sequence joins TRBV7-2 and TRBJ1-1, with no clear D. The ends were cut back, 2 bases at V and 1 base at J, with 8 bases in the middle. The length of the CDR3 is 14 residues. From germline, CDR1 is SGHTA and CDR2 FQGNSA. CDR3: CASSLNSQNTEAFF. CDR3 DNA: TGTGCCAGCAGCTTAAACTCCCAGAACACTGAAGCTTTCTTT.

The chain recombines TRBV7-9 with TRBJ1-2, with a possible D match to TRBD1 (6 bases). There are 15 residues in the CDR3. Per the germline V gene, CDR1 is SEHNR and CDR2 is FQNEAQ (reference sequence). The V end was cut by 3 bases, the J end by 6 bases, with 17 bases between. This chain's CDR3 is CASSFPLTGTDGYTF. The CDR3 DNA sequence: TGTGCCAGCAGCTTCCCTCTGACAGGAACAGATGGCTACACCTTC.

About this clone: An end of the junction does not agree with germline; a read error may underlie this. CDR3 sequence reads: CASISRAVGADMQYF. In nucleotides, the CDR3 is TGTGCCAGCATCTCGCGAGCGGTAGGGGCAGATATGCAGTATTTT. The rearrangement links TRBV27 to TRBJ2-3, with D possibly being TRBD1 or TRBD2 (5 bases each). Germline V gene data show CDR1 as MNHEY and CDR2 as SMNVEV (reference sequence). The length of the CDR3 is 15 residues.

This chain joins TRBV28 and TRBJ2-3, with a tentative D call TRBD2 (5 bases). The germline V gene encodes CDR1 MDHEN and CDR2 SYDVKM. V was clipped by 3 bases and J by 8 bases, with 12 bases between them. This CDR3 contains 13 residues. As DNA, the CDR3 is TGTGCCAGCAGTTTCCCCGGGGTCGGTACGCAGTATTTT. Its translation is CASSFPGVGTQYF.

V and J are TRBV6-1 and TRBJ1-2, with TRBD1 as a possible D gene (5 bases). This CDR3 contains 14 residues. V was clipped by 11 bases and J by 6 bases, with 22 bases between them. Germline CDR1 reads MNHNS; CDR2 reads SASEGT. CDR3 DNA sequence: TGTGCCCTACGACGGAACAGGATCACGGATGGCTACACCTTC. The encoded protein is CALRRNRITDGYTF.

This clone was picked up a small number of times. V and J are TRBV13 and TRBJ2-3; TRBD2 agrees at 8 bases. The trim removed 2 bases at V and 0 bases at J, leaving 7 bases unmatched. The CDR3 covers 17 residues. Germline CDR1 reads PRHDT; CDR2 reads FYEKMQ (reference sequence). CDR3 nucleotide sequence: TGTGCCAGCAGCTTAATGGCGGGACTAGGTAGCACAGATACGCAGTATTTT. Translating gives CASSLMAGLGSTDTQYF. Variable domain in full (rest from reference TRBV13 and TRBJ2-3): AAGVIQSPRHLIKEKRETATLKCYPIPRHDTVYWYQQGPGQDPQFLISFYEKMQSDKGSIPDRFSAQQFSDYHSELNMSSLELGDSALYFCASSLMAGLGSTDTQYFGPGTRLTVL.

V usage is TRBV5-1 and J usage is TRBJ1-2; tentative D call: TRBD1 (5 bases). The germline V and J ends were trimmed by 3 bases and 2 bases, with 17 bases remaining between them. This CDR3 spans 16 amino acids. Germline values: CDR1 SGHRS, CDR2 YFSETQ. CDR3 protein: CASSSQIADRNYGYTF. CDR3 nucleotide sequence: TGCGCCAGCAGCTCCCAAATCGCCGACAGAAACTATGGCTACACCTTC.

The chain couples TRBV7-2 to TRBJ2-7, with D perhaps TRBD2 (5 bases). V was cut by 4 bases and J by 4 bases, with 17 bases left in between. Germline values: CDR1 SGHTA, CDR2 FQGNSA. This CDR3 is 15 amino acids long. The CDR3 protein is CASSYREGRAYEQYF. In DNA, the CDR3 is TGTGCCAGCAGCTACCGTGAAGGGAGAGCATACGAGCAGTACTTC.